The entry below describes one T cell receptor (beta chain). Per the study methods: Reference gene primer amplification gave nucleated cell count estimates. TCRdb's table, derived via immunoSEQ multiplex PCR, lists solely in-frame clones and lacks some. V and J calls plus clone size are reproduced from that table; the DNA served to infer D and trimming. This sample has tens of thousands of clones; roughly 88% occur once, and the top ten carry about 26%. CDR1 SNHLY and CDR2 FYNNEI come from the germline V gene. Trimming shortened V by 6 bases and J by 8 bases, and 11 bases separated the two germline ends. The CDR3 has 12 residues. This sample was included in a study of blood T cell repertoires in COVID-19. About the research overall: Researchers got acute and convalescent COVID-19 samples from the United States, Italy and Spain. The analysed material was cDNA or gDNA that came from T cells, B-cell-depleted T cells, or PBMCs.

Sequencing input: peripheral blood. This clonotype was sampled from a man in his forties or fifties with active or convalescent COVID-19. The genes are TRBV2 and TRBJ2-1, with D possibly matching TRBD2 (6 bases). The CDR3 coding sequence is TGTGCCAGCAGCAAGAGCGGGTATGAGCAGTTCTTC. Protein: CASSKSGYEQFF.